Detailed here is one T cell receptor beta chain. As yet, its antigen is unknown. These data come from a study of cytomegalovirus exposure and HLA in healthy donors. Findings and caveats of the study: Clonal expansion was found to be greater in HLA-associated TCR beta chains than in equally common others in a later analysis. Later analysis identified a missense DCLRE1C variant that was linked to TCR beta V- and J-gene trimming. TCR sequences were mostly rare, though some public TCRs occurred in many donors.

The PCR was carried out with 60 Vbeta primers and 13 Jbeta primers. The authors' processing: A later analysis counted 65 million to 90 million unique TCR beta chains, around 10 million shared. TCRdb's table, derived via immunoSEQ multiplex PCR, lists solely in-frame clones and lacks some. Clonal size and the V and J genes are those of that table, whereas D and trimming came from the DNA. The profile covers roughly 110,000 clones, with 77% appearing a single time and 3.5% to 5% taken by the ten largest. Germline V gives CDR1 SEHNR, CDR2 FQNEAQ (reference sequence). Trimming at V came to 4 bases and at J to 4 bases, leaving 12 bases not matched to a gene. The CDR3 runs 17 residues.

The sequence came from a male donor in good health and CMV-seronegative. The specimen sequenced was PBMCs. This chain connects TRBV7-9 to TRBJ2-3, with 9 bases matching TRBD2. The DNA of the CDR3 is TGTGCCAGCAGCTATCCTTCTAGCGGGATGACCCCAGATACGCAGTATTTT. It specifies CASSYPSSGMTPDTQYF.